A selection of T cell receptor beta chains follows, all from one sample in a study of blood T cell repertoires in COVID-19. The assay was immunoSEQ multiplex PCR, and TCRdb's table has in-frame clones only and misses some. This table has about 320,000 clones, around 84% appearing once. Specimen: PBMCs or T cells enriched from blood (not recorded which). These TCRs come from a woman aged 18 to 35 who had recovered from COVID-19. CDR3s include the opening cysteine and the closing phenylalanine or tryptophan. A D gene is named only where the DNA matches it firmly. Rows may omit the clone size; those that give it use once, few, many or a size class.

v_gene	d_gene	abundance	j_gene	CDR3nt	CDR3aa
TRBV4-1	.	.	TRBJ2-1	TGCGCCAGCAGCCAAGCGGCCGGGATAGTAGATACTGAGCAGTTCTTC	CASSQAAGIVDTEQFF
TRBV5-1	.	once	TRBJ1-3	TGCGCCAGCAGCTCGGGACTGCCACTCTCTGGAAACACCATATATTTT	CASSSGLPLSGNTIYF
TRBV30	TRBD2	.	TRBJ2-3	TGTGCCTGGGATTTAGCGGGAGGCACAGATACGCAGTATTTT	CAWDLAGGTDTQYF
TRBV30	.	.	TRBJ1-4	TGTGCCTGGAGTGTACGTCCGGGTAGGGAGGAAAAACTGTTTTTT	CAWSVRPGREEKLFF
TRBV12-5	.	few	TRBJ2-2	TGTGCTAGTGGTTTGGACCCTCCGGTAACGGGCACCGGGGAGCTGTTTTTT	CASGLDPPVTGTGELFF
TRBV4-1	TRBD1	once	TRBJ1-2	TGCGCCAGCAGCCGTTACCACCGGGACAGCCCAAGCTACACCTTC	CASSRYHRDSPSYTF
TRBV7-9	.	.	TRBJ1-5	TGTGCCAGCAGCTTAGGAGGGTTGGGTCAGCCCCAGCATTTT	CASSLGGLGQPQHF
TRBV19	TRBD1	many	TRBJ1-1	TGTGCCAGCGGACAGGGTCCGAACACTGAAGCTTTCTTT	CASGQGPNTEAFF
TRBV9	TRBD1	.	TRBJ1-2	TGTGCCAGCAGCGTAGGAAATTTGCGACAGGGGGCTGGTGGCTACACCTTC	CASSVGNLRQGAGGYTF
TRBV7-9	.	once	TRBJ1-3	TGTGCCAGCAGCTTGTCGGGAGTACTCTCTGGAAACACCATATATTTT	CASSLSGVLSGNTIYF
TRBV5-1	.	.	TRBJ1-6	TGCGCCAGCAGCTGGGGTTATACAGTCGGAAGAGGGTCACCCCTCCACTTT	CASSWGYTVGRGSPLHF
TRBV5-1	.	.	TRBJ2-5	TGCGCCAGCAGCGGCGGGAATCTAGCTTCTGTTCGAGAGGCCCAGTACTTC	CASSGGNLASVREAQYF
TRBV6-5	TRBD1	.	TRBJ1-5	TGTGCCAGCAGTTATACGGCAGGGGGAGGTCAGCCCCAGCATTTT	CASSYTAGGGQPQHF
TRBV7-9	TRBD2	.	TRBJ2-5	TGTGCCAGCAGCTTTCCCCCCCCCAGCGGGAGGTTTACGAAAGAGACCCAGTACTTC	CASSFPPPSGRFTKETQYF
TRBV7-9	TRBD1	.	TRBJ2-7	TGTGCCAGCAGCTCGACAGGGTACGGGCAGTACTTC	CASSSTGYGQYF
TRBV5-1	.	few	TRBJ2-7	TGCGCCAGCAGCTTGGGACTATTCTACGAGCAGTACTTC	CASSLGLFYEQYF
TRBV27	TRBD2	.	TRBJ2-1	TGTGCCAGCAGTCCAGGGACTAGCGGGGGGGTTGAGCAGTTCTTC	CASSPGTSGGVEQFF
TRBV30	.	.	TRBJ1-2	TGTGCCTGGAGTGAATCAGGATGGGTTGGCTACACCTTC	CAWSESGWVGYTF
TRBV7-2	.	.	TRBJ1-1	TGTGCCAGCAGTCGTACAGGGTATACTGAAGCTTTCTTT	CASSRTGYTEAFF
TRBV4-1	.	.	TRBJ2-1	TGCGCCAGCAGTCTTAGCCCCAATGAGCAGTTCTTC	CASSLSPNEQFF
TRBV10-3	TRBD1	.	TRBJ2-5	TGTGCCATCAGTGACCGGACAGGGGGTCTGGGAGAGACCCAGTACTTC	CAISDRTGGLGETQYF
TRBV5-8	.	.	TRBJ1-6	TGTGCCAGCAGCTTGGGGACAGCCAATAATTCACCCCTCCACTTT	CASSLGTANNSPLHF
TRBV9	TRBD1	.	TRBJ1-2	TGTGCCAGCAGCGCAGGGACAGGGAGTCGCTACACCTTC	CASSAGTGSRYTF
TRBV7-9	.	once	TRBJ2-7	TGTGCCAGCAGCCCAGGAGGATCCTCCTACGAGCAGTACTTC	CASSPGGSSYEQYF
TRBV29-1	.	.	TRBJ1-2	TGCAGCGTCGCCAGGGCGGGGATAGGCTATGGCTACACCTTC	CSVARAGIGYGYTF